These 5 T cell receptor beta chains were all obtained from the same sample, sequenced in a study of T cell changes during pregnancy in multiple sclerosis. Method: immunoSEQ multiplex PCR; TCRdb's copy keeps in-frame clones and lacks some. Of some 94,000 clones listed, 92% are singletons. The material was peripheral blood, obtained in the first trimester of pregnancy. These receptor sequences come from a female donor with multiple sclerosis, enrolled in a pregnancy study.

The chain uses TRBV2 and TRBJ2-1; tentatively, D is TRBD2 (5 bases). The CDR3 runs 12 residues. The germline V and J ends were trimmed by 7 bases and 6 bases, with 10 bases remaining between them. Germline CDR1 SNHLY, CDR2 FYNNEI. The CDR3 sequence is CASIERSNEQFF. Written as DNA, the CDR3 is TGTGCCAGCATTGAGCGGAGCAATGAGCAGTTCTTC.

J is TRBJ1-5 and V is TRBV19; 9 positions agree with TRBD1. The CDR3 sequence is 15 residues long. The germline CDR1 and CDR2 sequences are LNHDA and SQIVND (reference sequence). J lost 6 bases, V lost 4 bases, and 7 bases had no gene match. The DNA of the CDR3 is TGTGCCAGTAGTACCGGGACAGGGCTCGGTCAGCCCCAGCATTTT. Translating gives CASSTGTGLGQPQHF.

This rearrangement joins TRBV27 to TRBJ1-2; TRBD1 might be the D (6 bases). CDR1 is MNHEY, CDR2 SMNVEV, per germline (reference sequence). Trimming removed 8 bases from V and 0 bases from J, with 13 bases in between. The CDR3 consists of 14 residues. The CDR3 DNA sequence: TGTGCCAGCGGGAGGGGACAATCTAACTATGGCTACACCTTC. This encodes CASGRGQSNYGYTF.

The CDR3 DNA is TGTGCCAGCAGCAACCGGGACAGGGGAGCTAACTATGGCTACACCTTC. It specifies CASSNRDRGANYGYTF. V gene TRBV7-9 combines with J gene TRBJ1-2, with TRBD1 matching 10 bases. Losses at the gene ends were 5 bases for V and 0 bases for J; bases not matched to a gene: 6. Germline CDR1 is SEHNR and CDR2 is FQNEAQ (reference sequence). CDR3 length equals 16 residues. The full variable domain, rest sourced from reference TRBV7-9 and TRBJ1-2, is DTGVSQNPRHKITKRGQNVTFRCDPISEHNRLYWYRQTLGQGPEFLTYFQNEAQLEKSRLLSDRFSAERPKGSFSTLEIQRTEQGDSAMYLCASSNRDRGANYGYTFGSGTRLTVV.

J is TRBJ1-2 and V is TRBV19; the D is unclear. CDR3 length equals 13 residues. Trimming shortened V by 5 bases and J by 4 bases, and 11 bases separated the two germline ends. The V gene's germline CDR1 is LNHDA and CDR2 SQIVND (reference sequence). The CDR3 is CASSPEESYGYTF. CDR3 in DNA: TGTGCCAGTAGTCCCGAGGAGTCCTATGGCTACACCTTC.